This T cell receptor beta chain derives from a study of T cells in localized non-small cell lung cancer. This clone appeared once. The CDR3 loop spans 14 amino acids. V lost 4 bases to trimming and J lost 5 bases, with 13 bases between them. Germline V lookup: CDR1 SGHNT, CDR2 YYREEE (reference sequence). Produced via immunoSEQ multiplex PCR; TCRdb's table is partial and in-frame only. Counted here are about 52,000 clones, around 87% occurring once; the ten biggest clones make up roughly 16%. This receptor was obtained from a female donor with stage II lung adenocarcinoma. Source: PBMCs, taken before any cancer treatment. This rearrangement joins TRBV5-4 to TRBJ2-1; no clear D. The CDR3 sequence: CASSPRQVDNEQFF. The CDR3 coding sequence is TGTGCCAGCAGCCCCCGGCAGGTGGACAATGAGCAGTTCTTC.